These 14 T cell receptor beta chains were sequenced from one sample in a study of response to subunit inactivated influenza vaccine. One entry per CDR3 protein, called by TCRdb with MiXCR from the RT-PCR reads. The sample has about 540,000 distinct CDR3 sequences; 12% to 15% are singletons. The sample here was PBMCs from blood, taken 11 to 12 days after vaccination. The receptors were gathered from a middle-aged man who received an inactivated influenza vaccine.

A few counts support this clonotype. The CDR3 DNA reads TGTGCCAGCAGCTCTCAAAGCGGTAGTGAGCAGTTCTTC. Encoded protein: CASSSQSGSEQFF. The rearrangement uses TRBV5-6 and TRBJ2-1; perhaps TRBD2 as D (5 bases). The V end was cut by 3 bases, the J end by 9 bases, with 13 bases between. The CDR3 has 13 amino acids. Germline V CDR1 and CDR2: SGHDT, YYEEEE.

V and J are TRBV7-9 and TRBJ1-4; unclear D gene. Germline CDR1 SEHNR, CDR2 FQNEAQ (reference sequence). Trimming took 1 base from V and 0 from J, leaving 9 bases between them. The CDR3 is 16 residues long. The CDR3: CASSLEQTSTNEKLFF. The DNA for the CDR3 is TGTGCCAGCAGCTTAGAACAGACCTCAACTAATGAAAAACTGTTTTTT.

This clonotype was seen many times. This chain connects TRBV6-5 to TRBJ1-3, with 8 bases matching TRBD1. This CDR3 contains 15 residues. Looked up from germline, CDR1 is MNHEY and CDR2 is SVGAGI. V dropped 3 bases and J dropped 2; count of bases not matched to a gene: 3. DNA of the CDR3: TGTGCCAGCAGTTATGGACAGGGACCTGGAAACACCATATATTTT. It codes for CASSYGQGPGNTIYF.

This clonotype was found a few times. CDR3 loop: CASSRQGSAGNEQFF. The CDR3 nucleotides are TGTGCCAGCAGTCGACAGGGGAGCGCAGGCAATGAGCAGTTCTTC. V and J are TRBV28 and TRBJ2-1; 8 nucleotides line up with TRBD1. The germline V gene encodes CDR1 MDHEN and CDR2 SYDVKM. Losses at the gene ends were 5 bases for V and 6 bases for J; bases not matched to a gene: 9. The CDR3 has 15 amino acids.

This clonotype appeared a few times. The V and J genes are TRBV5-1 and TRBJ2-1, with D possibly called TRBD1 or TRBD2 (5 bases each). The CDR3 spans 15 residues. Germline V gives CDR1 SGHRS, CDR2 YFSETQ. V lost 4 bases to trimming and J lost 8 bases, with 19 bases between them. CDR3 sequence: CASSGRGLDRDEQFF. The CDR3 DNA follows: TGCGCCAGCAGCGGACGGGGCCTGGACCGAGATGAGCAGTTCTTC.

The gene calls are TRBV27 and TRBJ2-1, with 7 bases matching TRBD2. J lost 3 bases, V lost 5 bases, and 10 bases had no gene match. The V gene's germline CDR1 is MNHEY and CDR2 SMNVEV (reference sequence). The CDR3 covers 16 residues. CDR3 loop: CASSPPSTSDYNEQFF. The CDR3 DNA follows: TGTGCCAGCAGTCCGCCGTCAACTAGCGACTACAATGAGCAGTTCTTC.

This clonotype was found a few times. The chain recombines TRBV7-2 with TRBJ2-7, with no clear D. The germline gives CDR1 SGHTA, CDR2 FQGNSA. This CDR3 spans 13 amino acids. Between the trimmed V and J ends, which lost 4 bases and 0 bases, there was a span of 7 bases. CDR3 region: CASSSPYSYEQYF. For the CDR3, the DNA is TGTGCCAGCAGCTCGCCCTACTCCTACGAGCAGTACTTC. Filled out from reference TRBV7-2 and TRBJ2-7, the complete variable domain reads GAGVSQSPSNKVTEKGKDVELRCDPISGHTALYWYRQSLGQGLEFLIYFQGNSAPDKSGLPSDRFSAERTGGSVSTLTIQRTQQEDSAVYLCASSSPYSYEQYFGPGTRLTVT.

J is TRBJ2-7 and V is TRBV12-3 or TRBV12-4; 11 nucleotides match TRBD1. The CDR3 length is 16 residues. After removal of 3 bases from V and 2 bases from J, the junction contained 6 bases not matched to a gene. CDR3 loop: CASSFAGTGGPYEQYF. For the CDR3, the DNA is TGTGCCAGCAGTTTCGCTGGGACAGGGGGTCCCTACGAGCAGTACTTC.

This clonotype was observed a few times. V is TRBV5-1 and J is TRBJ2-7, with 9 bases identical to TRBD1. J gave up 3 bases and V 4 bases, and 5 bases lay outside the gene matches. CDR3 size: 14 residues. CDR1 and CDR2 (germline): SGHRS, YFSETQ. The CDR3 protein is CASSGTGPNYEQYF. The DNA of the CDR3 is TGCGCCAGCAGCGGGACAGGGCCAAACTACGAGCAGTACTTC.

This clonotype was seen a handful of times. The chain combines TRBV28 with TRBJ2-5, with 10 bases identical to TRBD1. The CDR3 length is 16 residues. Germline V gene data show CDR1 as MDHEN and CDR2 as SYDVKM. V was pared by 4 bases and J by 3 bases, with 8 bases of the junction left unmatched. The CDR3 region is CASSSTGQGVKETQYF. As DNA, the CDR3 is TGTGCCAGCAGTTCGACCGGACAGGGGGTGAAAGAGACCCAGTACTTC.

This clonotype came up many times. The chain carries TRBV10-3 and TRBJ2-6, with D tentatively TRBD2 (6 bases). This CDR3 comprises 19 residues. CDR1 is ENHRY, CDR2 SYGVKD, per germline. V was pared by 0 bases and J by 2 bases, with 17 bases between. DNA for the CDR3: TGTGCCATCAGTGAGTCGATTGGAGGGGAATTTCCTGGGGCCAACGTCCTGACTTTC. Translating gives CAISESIGGEFPGANVLTF.

In DNA form, the CDR3 reads TGTGCCATCAGCGCGGGCAGGGACAATGAGCAGTTCTTC. It yields the protein CAISAGRDNEQFF. This chain connects TRBV10-3 to TRBJ2-1; the D gene could be TRBD1 or TRBD2 (5 bases each). The CDR3 length is 13 residues. Looked up from germline, CDR1 is ENHRY and CDR2 is SYGVKD. V was shortened by 6 bases and J by 5 bases, with 11 bases between the two germline ends.

The chain employs TRBV10-3 and TRBJ2-2; the match to TRBD2 covers 9 bases. The CDR3 has 15 residues. Looked up from germline, CDR1 is ENHRY and CDR2 is SYGVKD. Losses at the gene ends were 5 bases for V and 1 base for J; bases not matched to a gene: 2. The CDR3 region has the DNA TGTGCCATCAGTTCGACTAGCGGGAACACCGGGGAGCTGTTTTTT. Amino acids: CAISSTSGNTGELFF.

V gene TRBV12-3 or TRBV12-4 combines with J gene TRBJ2-5, with TRBD1 matching over 8 bases. The CDR3 loop spans 15 amino acids. The V and J ends lost 3 bases and 2 bases, in that order; junction bases with no gene match: 5. The CDR3 loop is CASSFGQGPQETQYF. CDR3 DNA: TGTGCCAGCAGTTTCGGACAGGGACCACAAGAGACCCAGTACTTC.